This T cell receptor beta chain was obtained from a study of blood T cell repertoires in COVID-19. Germline V gives CDR1 MNHEY, CDR2 SVGAGI. CDR3 size: 15 residues. The V gene end was trimmed by 6 bases and the J gene end by 4 bases; junction bases not matched to a gene: 7. The method was immunoSEQ multiplex PCR; TCRdb's version includes in-frame clones alone and lacks a portion of them. Here the sample spans about 250,000 clones, under 90% being singletons. Clinical histories supplied by participants themselves formed the basis of cohort assignment. The V call is TRBV6-5, the J call TRBJ2-1, with 9 bases aligning to TRBD1. The TCR was taken from a woman aged 35 to 49 who had been exposed to COVID-19. The sample was PBMCs or T cells enriched from blood (not recorded which). The DNA for the CDR3 is TGTGCCAGCAGGGACCGGGACAGGGAATACAATGAGCAGTTCTTC. Its translation is CASRDRDREYNEQFF.